These 21 T cell receptor beta chains originate from one sample sequenced in a study of blood T cell repertoires in COVID-19. The method was immunoSEQ multiplex PCR; TCRdb's version includes in-frame clones alone and lacks a portion of them. The data show about 100,000 clones, around four fifths seen once. Sequencing used peripheral blood. The receptor source for this set is a man in his 70s with active or convalescent COVID-19.

This clone has just a few counts. The J gene is TRBJ2-7, the V gene TRBV30, with 9 bases matching TRBD1. Germline trimming cut 5 bases from V and 5 bases from J; bases unmatched to any gene: 4. The CDR3 length is 12 residues. Germline CDR1 GTSNPN, CDR2 SVGIG (reference sequence). The CDR3 reads CAWGQGRDEQYF. Written as DNA, the CDR3 is TGTGCCTGGGGACAGGGGAGGGACGAGCAGTACTTC.

This chain links TRBV13 with TRBJ1-1, with D perhaps matching TRBD1 (6 bases). V was clipped by 1 base and J by 2 bases, with 8 bases between them. The CDR3 runs 14 residues. The germline CDR1 and CDR2 sequences are PRHDT and FYEKMQ (reference sequence). CDR3 nucleotide sequence: TGTGCCAGCAGCTTAGAGGGGGTTAACACTGAAGCTTTCTTT. This codes for CASSLEGVNTEAFF.

The chain links TRBV7-2 to TRBJ2-3; TRBD2 agrees at 7 bases. The germline V gene encodes CDR1 SGHTA and CDR2 FQGNSA. V lost 4 bases, J lost 1 base, and 5 bases stayed unmatched. This CDR3 is 15 amino acids long. Written as DNA, the CDR3 is TGTGCCAGCAGCTATAGCCGGGGGGGCACAGATACGCAGTATTTT. This translates into CASSYSRGGTDTQYF.

The rearrangement uses TRBV6-2 or TRBV6-3 and TRBJ1-2; a weak D match, TRBD1 (6 bases). Germline V gene data show CDR1 as MNHEY and CDR2 as SVGEGT. Trimming removed 6 bases at V and 4 bases at J, with 12 bases between. The CDR3 length is 13 residues. The CDR3 loop reads CASSLTGTYGYTF. CDR3 in DNA: TGTGCCAGCAGCCTAACAGGGACCTATGGCTACACCTTC.

The chain is built from TRBV1 and TRBJ1-1. TRBV1 corresponds to a pseudogene. CDR3 length: 17 residues. The CDR3 loop reads CTSSQERVYMRNTEAFF. CDR3 bases: TGCACCAGCAGCCAAGAGAGGGTTTACATGAGGAACACTGAAGCTTTCTTT.

This clone was seen only once. The chain joins TRBV4-1 to TRBJ1-5; D is ambiguous. The CDR3 is 16 residues long. The V gene's germline CDR1 is MGHRA and CDR2 YSYEKL. The V end was cut by 4 bases, the J end by 2 bases, with 15 bases between. CDR3 DNA: TGCGCCAGCAGCCCGCCGGGGAGATGGGGCAATCAGCCCCAGCATTTT. It yields the protein CASSPPGRWGNQPQHF.

The rearrangement joins TRBV18 to TRBJ1-2; perhaps TRBD1 as D (6 bases). This CDR3 has 14 residues. Trimming pared 6 bases from V and 3 bases from J, leaving 14 bases between. The germline gives CDR1 KGHSH, CDR2 LQKENI. The DNA of the CDR3 is TGTGCCAGCTCCCCGGTGGACAGCTACTATGGCTACACCTTC. It yields the protein CASSPVDSYYGYTF.

The rearrangement uses TRBV18 and TRBJ2-7, with no clear D. CDR3 length equals 14 residues. From germline, CDR1 is KGHSH and CDR2 LQKENI. Trimming cost V 2 bases and J 1 base, with 9 bases left between them. The CDR3 loop reads CASSPYSKSYEQYF. As DNA, the CDR3 is TGTGCCAGCTCACCATACTCGAAATCCTACGAGCAGTACTTC.

V is TRBV30 and J is TRBJ2-3, with D tentatively TRBD2 (7 bases). The CDR3 runs 17 residues. Germline values: CDR1 GTSNPN, CDR2 SVGIG (reference sequence). V was pared by 0 bases and J by 5 bases, with 21 bases between. CDR3 DNA sequence: TGTGCCTGGAGTGTACCCCGTGGGGGGGGCGCAATAGATACGCAGTATTTT. Amino acids: CAWSVPRGGGAIDTQYF.

This chain uses TRBV9 with TRBJ2-2; D remains unclear. This CDR3 comprises 15 residues. V lost 0 bases, J lost 4 bases, and 10 bases lay in between. Germline V gives CDR1 SGDLS, CDR2 YYNGEE. Here the CDR3 reads CASSVVRNPTGELFF. The CDR3 bases are TGTGCCAGCAGCGTAGTCAGGAATCCCACCGGGGAGCTGTTTTTT. Drawing the rest from reference TRBV9 and TRBJ2-2, the complete variable domain is DSGVTQTPKHLITATGQRVTLRCSPRSGDLSVYWYQQSLDQGLQFLIQYYNGEERAKGNILERFSAQQFPDLHSELNLSSLELGDSALYFCASSVVRNPTGELFFGEGSRLTVL.

This clone was detected once. The V gene is TRBV4-1, the J gene TRBJ1-6; 9 bases are a match to TRBD1. Germline CDR1 MGHRA, CDR2 YSYEKL. This CDR3 region has 14 residues. The junction had 4 bases not matched to a gene; V was cut back by 3 bases and J by 10 bases. CDR3 loop: CASSHPGQGSPLHF. The CDR3 coding sequence is TGCGCCAGCAGCCACCCAGGACAGGGGTCACCCCTCCACTTT.

The chain carries TRBV18 and TRBJ2-5, with D possibly matching TRBD2 (7 bases). V was shortened by 1 base and J by 5 bases, with 17 bases between the two germline ends. This CDR3 region has 16 residues. The germline V gene encodes CDR1 KGHSH and CDR2 LQKENI. CDR3 loop: CASSPRPAGAGETQYF. In DNA, the CDR3 is TGTGCCAGCTCACCACGCCCGGCGGGGGCGGGCGAGACCCAGTACTTC. The variable domain in full, completed from reference TRBV18 and TRBJ2-5, reads NAGVMQNPRHLVRRRGQEARLRCSPMKGHSHVYWYRQLPEEGLKFMVYLQKENIIDESGMPKERFSAEFPKEGPSILRIQQVVRGDSAAYFCASSPRPAGAGETQYFGPGTRLLVL.

The chain is built from TRBV3-1 (or the pseudogene TRBV3-2) and TRBJ2-7; no clear D gene. Germline V gives CDR1 LGHDT, CDR2 YNNKEL (reference sequence). The length of the CDR3 is 13 residues. The V gene lost 3 bases and the J gene lost 3 bases, with 9 bases spanning the gap. The DNA of the CDR3 is TGTGCCAGCAGCCAGTCACAGAACTACGAGCAGTACTTC. Encoded protein: CASSQSQNYEQYF.

This clone occurred a few times. This specimen includes other DNA sequences encoding the same CDR3. The genes are TRBV2 and TRBJ2-7; D uncertain. The CDR3 has 11 residues. Trimming took 4 bases from V and 2 from J, leaving 3 bases between them. CDR1 is SNHLY and CDR2 is FYNNEI in the germline V gene. The chain's CDR3 is CASSVTYEQYF. CDR3 bases: TGTGCCAGCAGTGTAACCTACGAGCAGTACTTC. Using reference TRBV2 and TRBJ2-7 for the parts outside the CDR3, the full variable domain is EPEVTQTPSHQVTQMGQEVILRCVPISNHLYFYWYRQILGQKVEFLVSFYNNEISEKSEIFDDQFSVERPDGSNFTLKIRSTKLEDSAMYFCASSVTYEQYFGPGTRLTVT.

V usage is TRBV9 and J usage is TRBJ2-1; maybe TRBD2 (5 bases). The CDR3 spans 14 residues. The germline CDR1 and CDR2 sequences are SGDLS and YYNGEE. V lost 4 bases, J lost 5 bases, and 13 bases lay in between. The CDR3 region has the DNA TGTGCCAGCAGCCCCCAACCCGGGAACAATGAGCAGTTCTTC. Protein: CASSPQPGNNEQFF.

In its sample, this clone was seen once. The V gene is TRBV9, the J gene TRBJ2-1, with TRBD2 matching 9 bases. V trimming: 3 bases; J trimming: 2 bases; junction bases outside the gene matches: 6. The CDR3 totals 16 residues. Germline V gene sequence: CDR1 SGDLS, CDR2 YYNGEE. CDR3 amino acids: CASSAAGGLPYNEQFF. CDR3 nucleotide sequence: TGTGCCAGCAGCGCGGCGGGAGGGCTGCCCTACAATGAGCAGTTCTTC.

The gene calls are TRBV5-5 and TRBJ1-1, with 8 nucleotides matching TRBD1. Germline CDR1 and CDR2: SGHKS and YYEKEE (reference sequence). The V and J ends lost 1 base and 0 bases, in that order; junction bases with no gene match: 5. The length of the CDR3 is 16 residues. Here the CDR3 DNA reads TGTGCCAGCAGCTTGACAGGGGGTTCTCTGAACACTGAAGCTTTCTTT. Translated, it gives CASSLTGGSLNTEAFF. The whole variable domain, remainder taken from reference TRBV5-5 and TRBJ1-1, is DAGVTQSPTHLIKTRGQQVTLRCSPISGHKSVSWYQQVLGQGPQFIFQYYEKEERGRGNFPDRFSARQFPNYSSELNVNALLLGDSALYLCASSLTGGSLNTEAFFGQGTRLTVV.

The chain links TRBV6-5 to TRBJ1-1; unclear D gene. Germline V lookup: CDR1 MNHEY, CDR2 SVGAGI. The CDR3 is made up of 12 amino acids. V lost 9 bases and J lost 1, with 9 bases in between. The CDR3 sequence: CASKRGNTEAFF. Here the CDR3 DNA reads TGTGCCAGTAAGAGAGGGAACACTGAAGCTTTCTTT.

The rearrangement uses TRBV20-1 and TRBJ1-4; D is undetermined. V shed 0 bases and J shed 12 bases, with 5 bases lying between them. Germline assignment: CDR1 DFQATT and CDR2 SNEGSKA (reference sequence). The CDR3 contains 10 residues. The CDR3 coding sequence is TGCAGTGCTAGAGATACAGAACTGTTTTTT. This codes for CSARDTELFF.

About this clone: The junction shows a germline mismatch at one end, possibly a read error. This rearrangement joins TRBV7-7 to TRBJ2-1, with D possibly matching TRBD2 (5 bases). This CDR3 contains 13 residues. Germline-derived CDR1 and CDR2 are SSHAT and FNYEAQ (reference sequence). CDR3 sequence reads: CASSLETWREQFF. CDR3 DNA: TGTGCTAGCAGCTTAGAAACCTGGAGGGAGCAGTTCTTC.

The chain recombines TRBV7-8 with TRBJ1-4; TRBD1 aligns across 11 bases. Trimming took 5 bases from V and 7 from J; bases not matched to a gene: 18. This CDR3 has 19 residues. Germline-derived CDR1 and CDR2 are SGHVS and FQNEAQ. In nucleotides, the CDR3 is TGTGCCAGCAGCCTCCTGAGGGGACAGGGGGTTTTAGCTAGTGAAAAACTGTTTTTT. Its translation is CASSLLRGQGVLASEKLFF.